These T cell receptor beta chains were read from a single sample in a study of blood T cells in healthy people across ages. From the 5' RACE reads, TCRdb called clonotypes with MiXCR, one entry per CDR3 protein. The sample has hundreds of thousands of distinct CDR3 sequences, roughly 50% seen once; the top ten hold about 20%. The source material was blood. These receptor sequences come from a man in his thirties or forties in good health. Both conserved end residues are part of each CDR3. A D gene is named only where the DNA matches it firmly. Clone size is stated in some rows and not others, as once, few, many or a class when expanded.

CDR3aa: CSAPILETQYF; CDR3nt: TGCAGTGCTCCCATCCTGGAGACCCAGTACTTC; d_gene: -; j_gene: TRBJ2-5; v_gene: TRBV20-1; abundance: -
CDR3aa: CASSLPGTGAYEQYF; CDR3nt: TGTGCCAGCAGTTTGCCCGGGACGGGGGCCTACGAGCAGTACTTC; d_gene: -; j_gene: TRBJ2-7; v_gene: TRBV28; abundance: -
CDR3aa: CANSVDLETQYF; CDR3nt: TGCGCCAACAGCGTGGATTTGGAGACCCAGTACTTC; d_gene: -; j_gene: TRBJ2-5; v_gene: TRBV5-1; abundance: -
CDR3aa: CSARNQEGGYNEQFF; CDR3nt: TGCAGTGCTAGGAACCAAGAGGGGGGGTACAATGAGCAGTTCTTC; d_gene: -; j_gene: TRBJ2-1; v_gene: TRBV20-1; abundance: -
CDR3aa: CASGPKWGLHYGYTF; CDR3nt: TGTGCCAGCGGACCCAAGTGGGGCCTCCACTATGGCTACACCTTC; d_gene: -; j_gene: TRBJ1-2; v_gene: TRBV12-3/TRBV12-4; abundance: -
CDR3aa: CASSQELQGTDTQYF; CDR3nt: TGCGCCAGCAGCCAAGAGTTACAGGGCACAGATACGCAGTATTTT; d_gene: -; j_gene: TRBJ2-3; v_gene: TRBV4-3; abundance: few
CDR3aa: CASSHPMDKEQYF; CDR3nt: TGTGCCAGCAGCCATCCGATGGATAAAGAGCAGTACTTC; d_gene: -; j_gene: TRBJ2-7; v_gene: TRBV7-9; abundance: -
CDR3aa: CASNPRSSYNSPLHF; CDR3nt: TGTGCCAGCAATCCTAGGAGCTCCTATAATTCACCCCTCCACTTT; d_gene: -; j_gene: TRBJ1-6; v_gene: TRBV28; abundance: few
CDR3aa: CASRGEGDQPQHF; CDR3nt: TGTGCCAGCAGAGGGGAGGGGGATCAGCCCCAGCATTTT; d_gene: -; j_gene: TRBJ1-5; v_gene: TRBV7-9; abundance: -
CDR3aa: CSAFEQGRPRYNEQYF; CDR3nt: TGCAGTGCCTTTGAACAGGGGAGACCTCGTTACAATGAGCAGTACTTC; d_gene: TRBD1; j_gene: TRBJ2-7; v_gene: TRBV20-1; abundance: -
CDR3aa: CAPLREFF; CDR3nt: TGTGCCCCCCTACGCGAGTTCTTC; d_gene: -; j_gene: TRBJ2-1; v_gene: TRBV30; abundance: -
CDR3aa: CASSVANRVGYTF; CDR3nt: TGTGCCAGCAGCGTAGCAAACAGGGTCGGCTACACCTTC; d_gene: -; j_gene: TRBJ1-2; v_gene: TRBV9; abundance: few
CDR3aa: CASSLRQNTDTQYF; CDR3nt: TGTGCCAGCAGCTTAAGGCAGAACACAGATACGCAGTATTTT; d_gene: -; j_gene: TRBJ2-3; v_gene: TRBV7-2; abundance: -
CDR3aa: CASSSQSYEQFF; CDR3nt: TGTGCCAGCAGCTCCCAGAGCTATGAGCAGTTCTTC; d_gene: -; j_gene: TRBJ2-1; v_gene: TRBV7-2; abundance: few
CDR3aa: CSARDLIGAPGGHEQYF; CDR3nt: TGCAGTGCTAGAGATCTAATAGGTGCCCCAGGGGGCCACGAGCAGTACTTC; d_gene: TRBD1; j_gene: TRBJ2-7; v_gene: TRBV20-1; abundance: many
CDR3aa: CASNLGREGLHGYTF; CDR3nt: TGTGCCAGCAACCTTGGGAGGGAGGGTTTACATGGCTACACCTTC; d_gene: -; j_gene: TRBJ1-2; v_gene: TRBV7-9; abundance: -
CDR3aa: CSALTGFQSGVSYNEQFF; CDR3nt: TGCAGTGCTCTTACAGGGTTTCAGAGCGGTGTCTCCTACAATGAGCAGTTCTTC; d_gene: -; j_gene: TRBJ2-1; v_gene: TRBV20-1; abundance: -
CDR3aa: CASSQRVVADTQYF; CDR3nt: TGTGCCAGCAGCCAGCGAGTTGTTGCAGATACGCAGTATTTT; d_gene: -; j_gene: TRBJ2-3; v_gene: TRBV14; abundance: -
CDR3aa: CASLWWNTEAFF; CDR3nt: TGTGCCAGCTTGTGGTGGAACACTGAAGCTTTCTTT; d_gene: -; j_gene: TRBJ1-1; v_gene: TRBV2; abundance: few
CDR3aa: CASSPREGGYTF; CDR3nt: TGTGCCAGCTCACCAAGGGAAGGTGGCTACACCTTC; d_gene: -; j_gene: TRBJ1-2; v_gene: TRBV18; abundance: -
CDR3aa: CATSRDRDRVNEQFF; CDR3nt: TGTGCCACCAGCAGAGACCGGGACAGGGTTAATGAGCAGTTCTTC; d_gene: TRBD1; j_gene: TRBJ2-1; v_gene: TRBV15; abundance: -
CDR3aa: CASSTRQGNYGYTF; CDR3nt: TGTGCCAGCAGCACCAGACAGGGCAACTATGGCTACACCTTC; d_gene: TRBD1; j_gene: TRBJ1-2; v_gene: TRBV7-2; abundance: few
CDR3aa: CASSQEDGFGEQYF; CDR3nt: TGCGCCAGCAGCCAAGAAGACGGGTTCGGCGAGCAGTACTTC; d_gene: -; j_gene: TRBJ2-7; v_gene: TRBV4-3; abundance: -
CDR3aa: CASSLARENEQYF; CDR3nt: TGTGCCAGCAGCTTAGCGCGCGAGAACGAGCAGTACTTC; d_gene: -; j_gene: TRBJ2-7; v_gene: TRBV7-2; abundance: few
CDR3aa: CASSAPGQTYEQYF; CDR3nt: TGTGCCAGCAGTGCCCCGGGACAGACCTACGAGCAGTACTTC; d_gene: TRBD1; j_gene: TRBJ2-7; v_gene: TRBV2; abundance: once
CDR3aa: CASGPRTIQETQYF; CDR3nt: TGTGCTAGTGGTCCCCGGACCATCCAAGAGACCCAGTACTTC; d_gene: -; j_gene: TRBJ2-5; v_gene: TRBV12-5; abundance: -
CDR3aa: CASSDLAESYKEQFF; CDR3nt: TGTGCCAGCAGCGATCTAGCTGAATCCTACAAGGAGCAGTTCTTC; d_gene: -; j_gene: TRBJ2-1; v_gene: TRBV9; abundance: -
CDR3aa: CASSWAGKETQYF; CDR3nt: TGTGCCAGCAGCTGGGCAGGGAAAGAGACCCAGTACTTC; d_gene: -; j_gene: TRBJ2-5; v_gene: TRBV5-6; abundance: few
CDR3aa: CASSLGEGLENTQYF; CDR3nt: TGTGCCAGCAGCTTGGGGGAAGGGTTAGAGAATACGCAGTATTTT; d_gene: -; j_gene: TRBJ2-3; v_gene: TRBV7-7; abundance: -
CDR3aa: CSARIYSSSNQPQHF; CDR3nt: TGCAGTGCTAGAATTTATAGCAGCTCGAATCAGCCCCAGCATTTT; d_gene: -; j_gene: TRBJ1-5; v_gene: TRBV20-1; abundance: -
CDR3aa: CASSLGVGAQETQYF; CDR3nt: TGTGCCAGCAGCTTAGGTGTCGGAGCCCAAGAGACCCAGTACTTC; d_gene: -; j_gene: TRBJ2-5; v_gene: TRBV11-3; abundance: -
CDR3aa: CASSSGPGLEGNEQFF; CDR3nt: TGCGCCAGCAGCTCGGGTCCAGGGTTAGAGGGCAATGAGCAGTTCTTC; d_gene: -; j_gene: TRBJ2-1; v_gene: TRBV5-1; abundance: -
CDR3aa: CASTLTGTSYNSPLHF; CDR3nt: TGTGCCAGCACGCTAACAGGGACTTCCTATAATTCACCCCTCCACTTT; d_gene: -; j_gene: TRBJ1-6; v_gene: TRBV27; abundance: few
CDR3aa: CASSLDTDEQYF; CDR3nt: TGTGCCAGCAGCTTGGATACCGACGAGCAGTACTTC; d_gene: -; j_gene: TRBJ2-7; v_gene: TRBV7-2; abundance: -